This T cell receptor (beta chain) was recovered during a study of shared clonotypes between healthy human individuals. Study-wide findings and caveats: The study sampled only blood, and tissue repertoires likely differ. Non-shared clonotypes showed lower generation probabilities than clonotypes common to all four donors.

This clone was seen once. Its target is unknown. Trimming left V 6 bases short and J 11 bases short, with 19 bases between. Germline values: CDR1 MNHEY, CDR2 SMNVEV (reference sequence). CDR3 length: 13 residues. Naive-designated CD8 cells lacked CD45RO, were positively enriched for CCR7, and omitted terminally differentiated effector memory CD45RA+ cells. Recent acute infections and vaccinations were absent in the healthy HIV-negative adult donors. Each replicate PCR on the sorted subsets used approximately 200 ng DNA (around 30,000 T cell genomes). TCRdb keeps only in-frame clones here, not all; method: immunoSEQ multiplex PCR. The sample shows about 1,800,000 clones, about 95% of them seen only once.

This clonotype was obtained from a man between 18 and 29 years old in good health. The chain employs TRBV27 and TRBJ1-1, with D possibly matching TRBD1 (5 bases). The material sequenced was naive CD8+ T cells sorted from blood. The CDR3 sequence: CASSKIRGDRAFF. The CDR3 DNA is TGTGCCAGCAGCAAAATCCGGGGCGATCGGGCTTTCTTT.